This TCR beta chain came from a study of T cells in tumors after PD-1 blockade. Remarks on this clone: What it recognizes is unknown.

TCRdb's copy holds only in-frame clones and misses some; the assay was immunoSEQ multiplex PCR. The data contain about 25,000 clones, roughly four fifths of them singletons. General study points: Peripheral recruitment is suggested, as some novel exhausted tumor clones were in pre-treatment blood.

CDR1 and CDR2 (germline): SGHRS, YFSETQ. V lost 4 bases, J lost 8 bases, and 8 bases stayed unmatched. CDR3 length equals 13 residues. This clonotype was obtained from a human donor with basal cell carcinoma. Sequenced material: PBMCs, taken after anti-PD-1 treatment. The genes are TRBV5-1 and TRBJ1-2; TRBD1 matches 7 bases. CDR3 amino acids: CASSRQGLEGYTF. In DNA, the CDR3 is TGCGCCAGCAGCCGACAGGGCTTGGAAGGCTACACCTTC.